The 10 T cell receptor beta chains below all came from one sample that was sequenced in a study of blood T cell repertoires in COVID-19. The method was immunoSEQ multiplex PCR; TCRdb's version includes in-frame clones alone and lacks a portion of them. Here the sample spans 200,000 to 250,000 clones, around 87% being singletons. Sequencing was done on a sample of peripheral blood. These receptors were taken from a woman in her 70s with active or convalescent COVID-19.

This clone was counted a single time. The CDR3 region has the DNA TGTGCCAGCAGCTCCGTACAAGGCCTCGGGGATGGCTACACCTTC. Translated: CASSSVQGLGDGYTF. The chain couples TRBV7-9 to TRBJ1-2; D not certain. This CDR3 has 15 amino acids. Germline-derived CDR1 and CDR2 are SEHNR and FQNEAQ (reference sequence). Trimming cost V 4 bases and J 6 bases, with 18 bases left between them.

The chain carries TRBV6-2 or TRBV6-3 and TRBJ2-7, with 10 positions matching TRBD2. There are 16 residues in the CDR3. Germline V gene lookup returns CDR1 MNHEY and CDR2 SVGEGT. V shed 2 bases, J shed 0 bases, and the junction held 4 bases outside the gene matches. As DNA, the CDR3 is TGTGCCAGCAGTTACAGAGCGGGAGGGATCTCCTACGAGCAGTACTTC. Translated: CASSYRAGGISYEQYF.

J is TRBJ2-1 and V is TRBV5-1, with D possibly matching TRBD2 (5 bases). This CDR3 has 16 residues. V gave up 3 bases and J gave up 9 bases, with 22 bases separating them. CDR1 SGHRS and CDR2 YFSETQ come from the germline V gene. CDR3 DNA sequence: TGCGCCAGCAGCTCCGCTTTATCCCGGGATAGTGGTGAGCAGTTCTTC. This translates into CASSSALSRDSGEQFF.

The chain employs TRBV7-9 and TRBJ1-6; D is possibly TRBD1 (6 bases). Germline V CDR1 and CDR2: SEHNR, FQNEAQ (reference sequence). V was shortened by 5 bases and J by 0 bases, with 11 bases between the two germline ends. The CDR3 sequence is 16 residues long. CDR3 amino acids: CASSASGDSYNSPLHF. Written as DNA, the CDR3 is TGTGCCAGCAGCGCGTCAGGGGACTCCTATAATTCACCCCTCCACTTT.

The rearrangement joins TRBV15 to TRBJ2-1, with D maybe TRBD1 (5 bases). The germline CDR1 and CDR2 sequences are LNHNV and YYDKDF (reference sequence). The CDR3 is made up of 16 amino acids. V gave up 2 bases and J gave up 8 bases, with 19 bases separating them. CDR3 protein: CATSRRGWAGSDEQFF. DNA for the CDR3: TGTGCCACCAGCAGACGAGGCTGGGCAGGGTCGGATGAGCAGTTCTTC.

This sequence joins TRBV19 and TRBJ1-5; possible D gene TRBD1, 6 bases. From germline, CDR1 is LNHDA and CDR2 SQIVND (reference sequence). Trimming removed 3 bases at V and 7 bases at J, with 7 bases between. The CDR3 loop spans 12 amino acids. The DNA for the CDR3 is TGTGCCAGTAGTATTAGGGGGCAGCCCCAGCATTTT. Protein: CASSIRGQPQHF.

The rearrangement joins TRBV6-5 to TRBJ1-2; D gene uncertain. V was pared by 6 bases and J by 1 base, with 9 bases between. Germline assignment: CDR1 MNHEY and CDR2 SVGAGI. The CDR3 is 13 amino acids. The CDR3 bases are TGTGCCAGCAGGGAGGAGAATAACTATGGCTACACCTTC. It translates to CASREENNYGYTF.

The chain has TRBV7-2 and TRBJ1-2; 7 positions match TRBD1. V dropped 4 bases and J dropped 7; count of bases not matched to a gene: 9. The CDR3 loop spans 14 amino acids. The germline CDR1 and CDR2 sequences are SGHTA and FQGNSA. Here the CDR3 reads CASSSLRTGTGYTF. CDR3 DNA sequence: TGTGCCAGCAGCTCCCTTCGGACAGGCACTGGCTACACCTTC.

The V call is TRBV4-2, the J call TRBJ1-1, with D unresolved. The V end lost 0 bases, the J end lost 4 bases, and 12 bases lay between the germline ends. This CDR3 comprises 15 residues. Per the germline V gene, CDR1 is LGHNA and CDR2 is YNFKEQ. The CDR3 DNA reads TGTGCCAGCAGCCAAGACCCCGCCGGGAGCACTGAAGCTTTCTTT. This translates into CASSQDPAGSTEAFF.

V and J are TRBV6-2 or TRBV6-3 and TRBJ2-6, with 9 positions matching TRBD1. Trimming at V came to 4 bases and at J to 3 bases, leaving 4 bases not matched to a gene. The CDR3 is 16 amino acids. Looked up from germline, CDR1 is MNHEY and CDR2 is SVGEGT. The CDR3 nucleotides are TGTGCCAGCAGTTCACAGGGGGCAAGTGGGGCCAACGTCCTGACTTTC. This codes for CASSSQGASGANVLTF.